One sample yielded the 17 T cell receptor beta chains listed below, sequenced in a study of cytomegalovirus exposure and HLA in healthy donors (dated by TCRdb to about 2017). The library was made by the immunoSEQ multiplex PCR assay. The clones in this table, taken by TCRdb from immuneACCESS, are in-frame only. Not every clone is retained; where verified, under half of the shortfall comes from an unresolved V gene, and the cause of the rest is unknown. Here the sample has more than 120,000 clones; more than 85% occur a single time. Around 10% of the sample lies in the top ten. The specimen was PBMCs. The source is a man aged 18 to 35 in good health and CMV-seropositive.

This chain joins TRBV27 and TRBJ2-7, with D maybe TRBD2 (6 bases). The CDR3 totals 13 residues. Trimming shortened V by 5 bases and J by 3 bases, and 11 bases separated the two germline ends. Germline V lookup: CDR1 MNHEY, CDR2 SMNVEV (reference sequence). In DNA, the CDR3 is TGTGCCAGCAGTCCTGGGACTGGCTACGAGCAGTACTTC. Encoded protein: CASSPGTGYEQYF.

The V gene is TRBV19, the J gene TRBJ1-1; D is uncertain. Germline CDR1 is LNHDA and CDR2 is SQIVND (reference sequence). The CDR3 runs 13 residues. V lost 7 bases, J lost 4 bases, and 13 bases lay in between. CDR3 loop: CASNIRGSTEAFF. The DNA of the CDR3 is TGTGCCAGTAACATCCGCGGTAGCACTGAAGCTTTCTTT.

V gene TRBV28 combines with J gene TRBJ1-1; 9 bases are a match to TRBD1. The germline V gene has CDR1 MDHEN and CDR2 SYDVKM. The trim removed 6 bases at V and 4 bases at J, leaving 9 bases unmatched. The CDR3 is 15 amino acids. DNA of the CDR3: TGTGCCAGCAGCATAACCGGGACAGGGTCCACTGAAGCTTTCTTT. Its protein product is CASSITGTGSTEAFF.

This chain joins TRBV28 and TRBJ2-7, with a weak D call TRBD2 (6 bases). The germline CDR1 and CDR2 sequences are MDHEN and SYDVKM. CDR3 length: 14 residues. Trimming stripped 5 bases from V and 3 bases from J, with 14 bases between. CDR3 in amino acids: CASSRTGEGYEQYF. CDR3 nucleotide sequence: TGTGCCAGCAGTAGAACGGGAGAAGGCTACGAGCAGTACTTC.

The chain combines TRBV5-1 with TRBJ2-1; 7 bases line up with TRBD2. The V gene end was trimmed by 2 bases and the J gene end by 2 bases; junction bases not matched to a gene: 4. The CDR3 length is 15 residues. Germline CDR1 reads SGHRS; CDR2 reads YFSETQ. The chain's CDR3 is CASSLVAGAYNEQFF. In DNA form, the CDR3 reads TGCGCCAGCAGCTTAGTAGCGGGCGCCTACAATGAGCAGTTCTTC.

In its sample, this clone was seen a few times. The J gene is TRBJ1-6, the V gene TRBV7-9, with 9 bases that match TRBD1. Trimming at V came to 5 bases and at J to 11 bases, leaving 13 bases not matched to a gene. Germline V lookup: CDR1 SEHNR, CDR2 FQNEAQ (reference sequence). CDR3 size: 16 residues. CDR3 protein: CASSPSLGTGLTPLHF. Written as DNA, the CDR3 is TGTGCCAGCAGCCCAAGCTTAGGGACAGGGCTTACACCCCTCCACTTT.

The chain is built from TRBV6-5 and TRBJ2-2; tentative D call: TRBD1 (6 bases). V was cut by 3 bases and J by 6 bases, with 17 bases left in between. Germline V gene sequence: CDR1 MNHEY, CDR2 SVGAGI. This CDR3 region has 16 residues. The chain's CDR3 is CASSYQIDRSSGELFF. The CDR3 DNA follows: TGTGCCAGCAGTTATCAAATCGACAGGTCGTCCGGGGAGCTGTTTTTT.

Remarks on this clone: At one boundary the junction diverges from the germline segment, which might be a read error. J is TRBJ2-5 and V is TRBV2; perhaps TRBD2 as D (6 bases). The CDR3 runs 14 residues. CDR1 is SNHLY, CDR2 FYNNEI, per germline. This CDR3 is CASSEEAGRKTQYF. The DNA of the CDR3 is TGTGCCAGCAGCGAAGAGGCGGGGAGAAAGACCCAGTACTTC. Variable domain in full (rest from reference TRBV2 and TRBJ2-5): EPEVTQTPSHQVTQMGQEVILRCVPISNHLYFYWYRQILGQKVEFLVSFYNNEISEKSEIFDDQFSVERPDGSNFTLKIRSTKLEDSAMYFCASSEEAGRKTQYFGPGTRLLVL.

The genes are TRBV19 and TRBJ1-5, with no clear D. Per germline, CDR1 LNHDA and CDR2 SQIVND (reference sequence). Trimming stripped 3 bases from V and 3 bases from J, with 9 bases between. The CDR3 contains 14 residues. CDR3 sequence: CASSISFFNQPQHF. As DNA, the CDR3 is TGTGCCAGTAGTATCAGTTTTTTCAATCAGCCCCAGCATTTT.

Only one count was recorded for this clone. This chain joins TRBV27 and TRBJ2-1; 8 bases fit TRBD1. Germline V CDR1 and CDR2: MNHEY, SMNVEV (reference sequence). The junction had 15 bases not matched to a gene; V was cut back by 4 bases and J by 4 bases. The CDR3 consists of 18 residues. CDR3 sequence: CASSYTPLRDRIYNEQFF. The CDR3, as DNA: TGTGCCAGCAGTTATACTCCCCTCCGGGACAGGATTTACAATGAGCAGTTCTTC.

V and J are TRBV6-1 and TRBJ1-2; tentatively, D is TRBD1 (6 bases). Germline V lookup: CDR1 MNHNS, CDR2 SASEGT. The V and J ends lost 4 bases and 4 bases respectively, with 10 bases between them. The CDR3 is 13 amino acids. CDR3 region: CASSGQGIYGYTF. DNA of the CDR3: TGTGCCAGCAGTGGCCAGGGGATCTATGGCTACACCTTC.

This clone was observed a single time. This chain joins TRBV5-4 and TRBJ2-7; 7 bases line up with TRBD1. The length of the CDR3 is 15 residues. With 4 bases clipped from V and 0 bases from J, the junction kept 7 bases outside the gene matches. Germline V gene sequence: CDR1 SGHNT, CDR2 YYREEE (reference sequence). CDR3 coding DNA: TGTGCCAGCAGCGAAGGAACAGGGGCCTCCTACGAGCAGTACTTC. Protein product: CASSEGTGASYEQYF. Full variable domain (rest looked up from reference TRBV5-4 and TRBJ2-7): ETGVTQSPTHLIKTRGQQVTLRCSSQSGHNTVSWYQQALGQGPQFIFQYYREEENGRGNFPPRFSGLQFPNYSSELNVNALELDDSALYLCASSEGTGASYEQYFGPGTRLTVT.

The genes are TRBV9 and TRBJ2-1, with 10 bases identical to TRBD2. Unmatched junction bases numbered 13, after V lost 6 bases and J lost 4 bases. Germline V gene lookup returns CDR1 SGDLS and CDR2 YYNGEE. The CDR3 covers 17 residues. DNA of the CDR3: TGTGCCAGCACCCAAGGACTAGCGGCCAGGGGGTACAATGAGCAGTTCTTC. Encoded protein: CASTQGLAARGYNEQFF.

This clone was found once. The genes are TRBV6-5 and TRBJ2-7; 8 nucleotides match TRBD2. Unmatched junction bases numbered 1, after V lost 6 bases and J lost 0 bases. From germline, CDR1 is MNHEY and CDR2 SVGAGI. The CDR3 contains 13 residues. The chain's CDR3 is CASRGLDSYEQYF. The CDR3 bases are TGTGCCAGCAGGGGACTAGACTCCTACGAGCAGTACTTC.

The CDR3 region is CASSPRQRGETQYF. The CDR3 bases are TGTGCCAGCAGCCCCCGGCAGCGGGGAGAGACCCAGTACTTC. The chain joins TRBV7-7 to TRBJ2-5, with TRBD2 matching over 7 bases. Germline V gene lookup returns CDR1 SSHAT and CDR2 FNYEAQ (reference sequence). The J segment lost 4 bases and the V segment lost 5 bases, leaving 7 bases of the junction unmatched. This CDR3 contains 14 residues. Full variable domain (missing parts from reference TRBV7-7 and TRBJ2-5): GAGVSQSPRYKVTKRGQDVTLRCDPISSHATLYWYQQALGQGPEFLTYFNYEAQPDKSGLPSDRFSAERPEGSISTLTIQRTEQRDSAMYRCASSPRQRGETQYFGPGTRLLVL.

The genes are TRBV19 and TRBJ2-2; D remains unclear. CDR1 is LNHDA, CDR2 SQIVND, per germline (reference sequence). The CDR3 sequence is 14 residues long. V shed 8 bases and J shed 3 bases, with 13 bases lying between them. CDR3 sequence (DNA): TGTGCCAGTGGCCTGGCGGCCGACACCGGGGAGCTGTTTTTT. It codes for CASGLAADTGELFF.

In its sample, this clone was seen once. V usage is TRBV18 and J usage is TRBJ1-4; maybe TRBD1 (5 bases). The V end was cut by 0 bases, the J end by 5 bases, with 10 bases between. Germline CDR1 reads KGHSH; CDR2 reads LQKENI. The CDR3 is 15 residues long. CDR3 nucleotide sequence: TGTGCCAGCTCACCACCAGAGACAGCAAATGAAAAACTGTTTTTT. Translation gives CASSPPETANEKLFF.